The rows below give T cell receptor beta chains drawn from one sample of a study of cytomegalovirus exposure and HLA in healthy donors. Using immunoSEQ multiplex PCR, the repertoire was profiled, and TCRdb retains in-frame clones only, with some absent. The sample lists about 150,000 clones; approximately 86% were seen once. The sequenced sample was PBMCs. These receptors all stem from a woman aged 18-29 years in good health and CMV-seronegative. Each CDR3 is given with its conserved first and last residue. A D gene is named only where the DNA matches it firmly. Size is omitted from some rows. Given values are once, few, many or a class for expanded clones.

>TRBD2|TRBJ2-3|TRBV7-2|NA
CASSPTSGGSTQYF
TGTGCCAGCAGCCCGACTAGCGGGGGGTCCACGCAGTATTTT
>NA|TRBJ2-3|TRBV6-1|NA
CASSDLDYRDTQYF
TGTGCCAGCAGCGACCTAGATTACAGGGATACGCAGTATTTT
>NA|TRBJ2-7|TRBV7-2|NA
CASSLRQVGEQYF
TGTGCCAGCAGCTTACGACAGGTTGGCGAGCAGTACTTC
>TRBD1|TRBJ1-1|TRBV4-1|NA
CASSRGRITGGYTEAFF
TGCGCCAGCAGCCGGGGGCGGATTACAGGGGGCTATACTGAAGCTTTCTTT
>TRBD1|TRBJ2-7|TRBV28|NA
CASSPPGTAAYEQYF
TGTGCCAGCAGTCCCCCCGGGACAGCCGCTTACGAGCAGTACTTC
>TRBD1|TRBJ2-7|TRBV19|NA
CASRQGPPYEQYF
TGTGCCAGTCGACAGGGACCTCCCTACGAGCAGTACTTC
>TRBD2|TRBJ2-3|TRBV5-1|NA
CASSPLAGDLYTQYF
TGCGCCAGCAGCCCTCTAGCGGGAGATTTGTATACGCAGTATTTT
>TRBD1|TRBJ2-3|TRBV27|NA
CASGDRRVYTQYF
TGTGCCAGCGGGGACAGAAGGGTGTATACGCAGTATTTT
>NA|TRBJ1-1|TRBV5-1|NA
CASSLSRDTEAFF
TGCGCCAGCAGCTTGAGCCGGGACACTGAAGCTTTCTTT
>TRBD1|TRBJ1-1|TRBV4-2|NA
CASSQVSQGGTEAFF
TGTGCCAGCAGCCAAGTTAGTCAGGGGGGCACTGAAGCTTTCTTT
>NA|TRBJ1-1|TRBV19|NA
CASTPPRGTRLGNTEAFF
TGTGCCAGTACCCCCCCCAGGGGAACCCGGCTGGGGAACACTGAAGCTTTCTTT
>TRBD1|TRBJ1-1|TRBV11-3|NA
CASSKRQGSSTEAFF
TGTGCCAGCAGCAAACGACAGGGGTCGAGCACTGAAGCTTTCTTT
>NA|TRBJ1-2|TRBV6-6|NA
CASSYYEGQHYTF
TGTGCCAGCAGTTACTACGAGGGCCAGCACTACACCTTC
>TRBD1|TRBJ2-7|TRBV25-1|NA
CASSEPGQGMGEQYF
TGTGCCAGCAGTGAACCGGGACAGGGGATGGGGGAGCAGTACTTC
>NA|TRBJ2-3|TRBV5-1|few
CASSLGGVRDTQYF
TGCGCCAGCAGCTTGGGCGGTGTGCGGGATACGCAGTATTTT
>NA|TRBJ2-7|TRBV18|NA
CASSPPEHTYEQYF
TGTGCCAGCTCACCACCCGAACACACCTACGAGCAGTACTTC
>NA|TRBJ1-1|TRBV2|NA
CASSVGSTEAFF
TGTGCCAGCAGTGTGGGCAGTACTGAAGCTTTCTTT
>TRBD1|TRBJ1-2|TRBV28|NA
CATFLDRGHVYGYTF
TGTGCCACCTTTTTAGACAGGGGGCATGTCTATGGCTACACCTTC
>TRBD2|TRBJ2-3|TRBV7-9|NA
CASSPAGVRGGTQYF
TGTGCCAGCAGTCCAGCGGGAGTCCGAGGGGGGACGCAGTATTTT
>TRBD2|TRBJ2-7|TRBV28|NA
CASNGGGEQYF
TGTGCCAGCAACGGCGGGGGGGAGCAGTACTTC
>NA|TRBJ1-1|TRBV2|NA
CASSEGRVGRWNTEAFF
TGTGCCAGCAGTGAAGGCAGGGTGGGTAGGTGGAACACTGAAGCTTTCTTT
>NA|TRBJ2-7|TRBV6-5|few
CASSYSGSSYEQYF
TGTGCCAGCAGTTACTCCGGGAGCTCCTACGAGCAGTACTTC
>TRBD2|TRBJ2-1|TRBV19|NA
CASSKGLGTSINEQFF
TGTGCCAGTAGTAAGGGTCTCGGGACTAGTATCAATGAGCAGTTCTTC
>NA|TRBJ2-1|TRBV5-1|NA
CASSLSPASEQFF
TGCGCCAGCAGCTTGTCACCAGCGAGTGAGCAGTTCTTC
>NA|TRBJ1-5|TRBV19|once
CASSKIGGVDQPQHF
TGTGCCAGTAGCAAAATCGGGGGAGTCGATCAGCCCCAGCATTTT
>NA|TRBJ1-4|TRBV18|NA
CASSPVEDEKLFF
TGTGCCAGCTCACCAGTCGAGGATGAAAAACTGTTTTTT
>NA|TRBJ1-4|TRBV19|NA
CASSIVYLFF
TGTGCCAGTAGTATAGTTTATCTGTTTTTT
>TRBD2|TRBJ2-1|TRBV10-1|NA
CASSESNGRENNEQFF
TGCGCCAGCAGTGAGTCTAACGGGAGGGAAAATAATGAGCAGTTCTTC
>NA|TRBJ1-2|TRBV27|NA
CASSSPSTRYGYTF
TGTGCCAGCAGTTCCCCTTCTACTCGATATGGCTACACCTTC
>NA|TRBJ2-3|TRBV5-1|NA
CASSFTDETDTQYF
TGCGCCAGCAGCTTCACCGATGAGACAGATACGCAGTATTTT
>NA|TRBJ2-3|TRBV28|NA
CASSSSLEGVADTQYF
TGTGCCAGCAGTTCCTCACTAGAGGGGGTCGCAGATACGCAGTATTTT
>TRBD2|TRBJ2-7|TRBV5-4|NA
CASSPGTSGIFSYEQYF
TGTGCCAGCAGTCCCGGGACTAGCGGGATTTTCTCCTACGAGCAGTACTTC
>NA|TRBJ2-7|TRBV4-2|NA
CASSQTQGSSYEQYF
TGTGCCAGCAGCCAAACTCAGGGTTCCTCCTACGAGCAGTACTTC
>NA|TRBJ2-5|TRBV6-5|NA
CASSLYRGAGETQYF
TGTGCCAGCAGCCTCTACCGGGGGGCCGGAGAGACCCAGTACTTC
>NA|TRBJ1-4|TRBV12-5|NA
CASGRRDFGNEKLFF
TGTGCTAGTGGTCGCAGGGATTTCGGTAATGAAAAACTGTTTTTT
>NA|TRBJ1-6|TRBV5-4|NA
CASSWTDSPLHF
TGTGCCAGCAGCTGGACAGATTCACCCCTCCACTTT
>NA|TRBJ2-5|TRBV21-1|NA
CASSSGKSTVKTQYF
TGTGCCAGCAGCTCCGGTAAGAGTACGGTAAAGACCCAGTACTTC
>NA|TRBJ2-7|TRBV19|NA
CASSPQRNSYEQYF
TGTGCCAGTAGTCCACAACGGAATAGCTACGAGCAGTACTTC
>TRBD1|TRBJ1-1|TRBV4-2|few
CASSQTFDRVDEAFF
TGTGCCAGCAGCCAGACCTTTGACAGGGTGGATGAAGCTTTCTTT
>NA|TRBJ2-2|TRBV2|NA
CASSPDSPGAGELFF
TGTGCCAGCAGTCCCGACAGCCCCGGTGCCGGGGAGCTGTTTTTT
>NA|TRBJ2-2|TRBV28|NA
CASTGGANTGELFF
TGTGCCAGCACCGGCGGGGCAAACACCGGGGAGCTGTTTTTT